These T cell receptor beta chains were read from a single sample in a study of Tregs in tolerant kidney transplant recipients. This table comes from immunoSEQ multiplex PCR, and its TCRdb copy is limited to in-frame clones, with some not included. This repertoire shows about 44,000 clones, 95% to 96% found once; its top ten account for around 0.38%. These receptors are not linked to any known antigen. Sequenced input: Tregs from blood cultured with allogeneic cells. The receptors come from a human donor in good health. The CDR3 runs from the conserved cysteine through the conserved F or W. A D gene is named only where the DNA matches it firmly. The size entry is marked missing in some rows and otherwise reads once, few, many or a size class.

j_call: TRBJ1-1
clone_size: NA
v_call: TRBV20-1
d_call: NA
cdr3_nt: TGCAGTGCTCCGGGATCCCGGAAAACTTTCTTT
cdr3_aa: CSAPGSRKTFF

j_call: TRBJ2-5
clone_size: NA
v_call: TRBV2
d_call: NA
cdr3_nt: TGTGCCAGCAGTGAAGACAGTCCGGCGAAGACCCAGTACTTC
cdr3_aa: CASSEDSPAKTQYF

j_call: TRBJ2-1
clone_size: NA
v_call: TRBV27
d_call: TRBD2
cdr3_nt: TGTGCCAGCAGTTCCTGGACTAGCGGGAGATACAATGAGCAGTTCTTC
cdr3_aa: CASSSWTSGRYNEQFF

j_call: TRBJ1-2
clone_size: NA
v_call: TRBV4-1
d_call: NA
cdr3_nt: TGCGCCAGCAGCCGGGCGGACGGGTCTCATGGCTACACCTTC
cdr3_aa: CASSRADGSHGYTF

j_call: TRBJ1-2
clone_size: NA
v_call: TRBV2
d_call: NA
cdr3_nt: TGTGCCAGCGCTGCGGGTGGGGACTATGGCTACACCTTC
cdr3_aa: CASAAGGDYGYTF

j_call: TRBJ2-1
clone_size: NA
v_call: TRBV7-9
d_call: TRBD2
cdr3_nt: TGTGCCAGCGGGCTAGCGGGAGTTTCTGAGCAGTTCTTC
cdr3_aa: CASGLAGVSEQFF

j_call: TRBJ1-5
clone_size: few
v_call: TRBV7-9
d_call: NA
cdr3_nt: TGTGCCAGCAGCGGCGGGGGGAAGCCCCAGCATTTT
cdr3_aa: CASSGGGKPQHF

j_call: TRBJ2-7
clone_size: NA
v_call: TRBV5-4
d_call: TRBD2
cdr3_nt: TGTGCCAGCAGCAGGGGACATACTAGCGGGAGTCGGTACGAGCAGTACTTC
cdr3_aa: CASSRGHTSGSRYEQYF

j_call: TRBJ1-3
clone_size: once
v_call: TRBV19
d_call: NA
cdr3_nt: TGTGCCAGTAGATCGACGTACTCTGGAAACACCATATATTTT
cdr3_aa: CASRSTYSGNTIYF

j_call: TRBJ2-2
clone_size: NA
v_call: TRBV5-4
d_call: NA
cdr3_nt: TGTGCCAGCAGCTCGGGAGGTTTCGGACAGTTAACCGGGGAGCTGTTTTTT
cdr3_aa: CASSSGGFGQLTGELFF

j_call: TRBJ2-3
clone_size: NA
v_call: TRBV6-1
d_call: TRBD2
cdr3_nt: TGTGCCAGCGAGACAGCGGGATTCACAGATACGCAGTATTTT
cdr3_aa: CASETAGFTDTQYF

j_call: TRBJ2-3
clone_size: NA
v_call: TRBV19
d_call: TRBD2
cdr3_nt: TGTGCCAGTAGTATTCAGAGCGGGAGCGCCGATACGCAGTATTTT
cdr3_aa: CASSIQSGSADTQYF

j_call: TRBJ2-1
clone_size: NA
v_call: TRBV4-1
d_call: NA
cdr3_nt: TGCGCCAGCAGCCAAGACTCTCTGCTCGGAGATGAGCAGTTCTTC
cdr3_aa: CASSQDSLLGDEQFF

j_call: TRBJ2-3
clone_size: NA
v_call: TRBV10-2
d_call: NA
cdr3_nt: TGCGCCAGCAGCCGAGGGAGTATGACAGATACGCAGTATTTT
cdr3_aa: CASSRGSMTDTQYF

j_call: TRBJ2-1
clone_size: NA
v_call: TRBV6-4
d_call: TRBD2
cdr3_nt: TGTGCCAGCAGTGACTCCCCAAACCCACTAGCGGTTCGGGGCAATGAGCAGTTCTTC
cdr3_aa: CASSDSPNPLAVRGNEQFF

j_call: TRBJ2-1
clone_size: NA
v_call: TRBV5-1
d_call: NA
cdr3_nt: TGCGCCAGTACGGGGGCGGGCAATGAGCAGTTCTTC
cdr3_aa: CASTGAGNEQFF

j_call: TRBJ1-1
clone_size: NA
v_call: TRBV7-2
d_call: NA
cdr3_nt: TGTGCCAGCAGCTTAGCCGGGCAGGTCGTCGAAGCTTTCTTT
cdr3_aa: CASSLAGQVVEAFF

j_call: TRBJ1-4
clone_size: NA
v_call: TRBV18
d_call: NA
cdr3_nt: TGTGCCAGCTCACCACCTAACAGGGCGGATGAAAAACTGTTTTTT
cdr3_aa: CASSPPNRADEKLFF

j_call: TRBJ2-2
clone_size: NA
v_call: TRBV5-4
d_call: NA
cdr3_nt: TGTGCCAGCAGCTTTGGGGGTCCGAACACCGGGGAGCTGTTTTTT
cdr3_aa: CASSFGGPNTGELFF

j_call: TRBJ2-7
clone_size: NA
v_call: TRBV7-2
d_call: NA
cdr3_nt: TGTGCCAGCAGAAACCCCGACCCCCCCTACGAGCAGTACTTC
cdr3_aa: CASRNPDPPYEQYF

j_call: TRBJ2-3
clone_size: NA
v_call: TRBV11-1
d_call: TRBD2
cdr3_nt: TGTGCCAGCAGCTTTACGACTAGCGGGAGGTTCACAGATACGCAGTATTTT
cdr3_aa: CASSFTTSGRFTDTQYF

j_call: TRBJ1-2
clone_size: NA
v_call: TRBV18
d_call: NA
cdr3_nt: TGTGCCAGCTCACCCCGCGGAGTCTTAGCCGGCCAGCTATATGGCTACACCTTC
cdr3_aa: CASSPRGVLAGQLYGYTF

j_call: TRBJ2-3
clone_size: NA
v_call: TRBV5-1
d_call: NA
cdr3_nt: TGCGCCAGCAGCTTGGCAGATACGCAGTATTTT
cdr3_aa: CASSLADTQYF

j_call: TRBJ2-5
clone_size: NA
v_call: TRBV6-5
d_call: TRBD1
cdr3_nt: TGTGCCAGCAGTACCACCGGGACAGGGAAAGAGACCCAGTACTTC
cdr3_aa: CASSTTGTGKETQYF

j_call: TRBJ2-3
clone_size: NA
v_call: TRBV9
d_call: TRBD2
cdr3_nt: TGTGCCAGCAGCGTAGCGGTAGCGGGAGCGGGTGATACGCAGTATTTT
cdr3_aa: CASSVAVAGAGDTQYF

j_call: TRBJ2-1
clone_size: once
v_call: TRBV6-5
d_call: NA
cdr3_nt: TGTGCCAGTCGAAACACCATCCAGCAGTTCTTC
cdr3_aa: CASRNTIQQFF

j_call: TRBJ1-2
clone_size: NA
v_call: TRBV5-4
d_call: NA
cdr3_nt: TGTGCCAGCAGCTTGGAGCAGAGGGGCTACACCTTC
cdr3_aa: CASSLEQRGYTF